This passage covers 5 T cell receptor beta chains from one sample sequenced in a study of blood T cell repertoires in COVID-19. Assay: immunoSEQ multiplex PCR; the TCRdb copy retains only in-frame clones and omits some. The profile covers over 200,000 clones, with roughly 86% appearing a single time and approximately 8.1% taken by the ten largest. The sequenced material came from peripheral blood. All receptors derive from a woman between 45 and 65 years old with active or convalescent COVID-19.

The V call is TRBV7-6, the J call TRBJ2-1; 7 bases are a match to TRBD2. With 2 bases clipped from V and 7 bases from J, the junction kept 11 bases outside the gene matches. The CDR3 covers 16 residues. Germline lookup yields CDR1 SGHVS and CDR2 FNYEAQ. For the CDR3, the DNA is TGTGCCAGCAGCTTATCACCCCGGGCTAGCGGTAATGAGCAGTTCTTC. Protein sequence: CASSLSPRASGNEQFF.

The chain links TRBV5-1 to TRBJ2-1, with 8 nucleotides matching TRBD1. From germline, CDR1 is SGHRS and CDR2 YFSETQ. Germline trimming cut 0 bases from V and 4 bases from J; bases unmatched to any gene: 3. The CDR3 has 15 residues. The CDR3 reads CASSLEGQVYNEQFF. In DNA form, the CDR3 reads TGCGCCAGCAGCTTGGAGGGACAGGTGTACAATGAGCAGTTCTTC.

The rearrangement joins TRBV2 to TRBJ2-7; the D is unclear. The V and J ends lost 3 bases and 6 bases respectively, with 9 bases between them. The germline V gene encodes CDR1 SNHLY and CDR2 FYNNEI. CDR3 length: 12 residues. CDR3 in DNA: TGTGCCAGCAGTGATAACGGTATCGAGCAGTACTTC. Translation: CASSDNGIEQYF.

In its sample, this clone was seen once. The chain is built from TRBV5-4 and TRBJ1-3, with TRBD1 as a possible D gene (5 bases). Germline CDR1 SGHNT, CDR2 YYREEE (reference sequence). V lost 2 bases and J lost 0, with 18 bases in between. The length of the CDR3 is 18 residues. The CDR3 loop reads CASSLDPSRVNSGNTIYF. The CDR3 coding sequence is TGTGCCAGCAGCTTAGACCCGTCCAGGGTGAACTCTGGAAACACCATATATTTT.

This chain uses TRBV19 with TRBJ1-5; D is unresolved. The length of the CDR3 is 14 residues. In germline, CDR1 is LNHDA, CDR2 SQIVND (reference sequence). Trimming removed 5 bases from V and 3 bases from J, with 11 bases in between. This CDR3 reads CASSPRETNQPQHF. The CDR3 DNA is TGTGCCAGTAGTCCCCGGGAGACCAATCAGCCCCAGCATTTT.